This T cell receptor beta chain was identified during a study of response to subunit inactivated influenza vaccine. TCRdb ran MiXCR on the RT-PCR reads and lists one entry per CDR3 protein. The profile covers 650,000 to 800,000 distinct CDR3 sequences, with about 15% appearing a single time and less than 7% taken by the ten largest. The CDR3 spans 15 residues. CDR1 SGHTA and CDR2 FQGNSA come from the germline V gene. V lost 4 bases and J 7 bases, leaving 14 bases between the germline ends. The origin of this receptor is a man over 45 who received an inactivated influenza vaccine. The chain carries TRBV7-2 and TRBJ1-6; D possibly corresponds to TRBD1 (6 bases). Sequencing used PBMCs from blood, obtained roughly 15 days before vaccination. CDR3 residues: CASSSGVDVNSPLHF. The DNA for the CDR3 is TGTGCCAGCAGCTCAGGGGTGGACGTAAATTCACCCCTCCACTTT. The full variable domain, its missing parts supplied by reference TRBV7-2 and TRBJ1-6, is GAGVSQSPSNKVTEKGKDVELRCDPISGHTALYWYRQSLGQGLEFLIYFQGNSAPDKSGLPSDRFSAERTGGSVSTLTIQRTQQEDSAVYLCASSSGVDVNSPLHFGNGTRLTVT.